The T cell receptor (beta chain) described here comes from a study of technical replicates of blood from a handful of donors. The method was immunoSEQ multiplex PCR; TCRdb's version includes in-frame clones alone and lacks a portion of them. The table shows tens of thousands of clones, with 80% to 95% occurring only once. This CDR3 spans 14 amino acids. The sequence derives from a human donor in good health. Some clones in this sample may be carry-over from other donors' samples. The material sequenced was T cells isolated from PBMCs. The rearrangement uses TRBV21-1 and TRBJ1-2; the table calls TRBD1, which could not be checked here. TRBV21-1 is termed a pseudogene. The chain's CDR3 is CASRINWHLYGYTF. DNA for the CDR3: TGTGCCAGCCGTATAAATTGGCACCTCTATGGCTACACCTTC.